These 5 T cell receptor beta chains share one sample of origin, sequenced in a study of T cells in Graves' hyperthyroidism and ophthalmopathy. The CDR3 regions of TCR beta were amplified from RNA transcripts. Initially, a first-round RT-PCR of the TCR CDR3 employed the HTBI primer set. TCRdb ran MiXCR on the multiplex PCR reads and lists one entry per CDR3 protein. The data hold some 400,000 distinct CDR3 sequences, with approximately 13% observed a single time. Sequenced sample: blood. These receptors were taken from a man between 25 and 39 years old with Graves' hyperthyroidism that later progressed to Graves' ophthalmopathy.

This clonotype occurred many times. This CDR3 reads CASSVTDTSQETQYF. CDR3 coding DNA: TGTGCCAGCAGCGTGACGGACACTTCGCAAGAGACCCAGTACTTC. This rearrangement joins TRBV9 to TRBJ2-5; D possibly corresponds to TRBD1 (5 bases). V was cut by 2 bases and J by 2 bases, with 13 bases left in between. The length of the CDR3 is 15 residues. Germline V gives CDR1 SGDLS, CDR2 YYNGEE.

This clonotype occurred many times. The rearrangement links TRBV6-1 to TRBJ1-2; D gene ambiguous. V lost 0 bases and J 8 bases, leaving 7 bases between the germline ends. Germline CDR1 and CDR2: MNHNS and SASEGT. The CDR3 length is 12 residues. The CDR3 coding sequence is TGTGCCAGCAGTGAAGCGGGGTTCGGCTACACCTTC. It codes for CASSEAGFGYTF.

This clonotype was picked up many times. The rearrangement joins TRBV3-1 to TRBJ2-5, with D maybe TRBD2 (6 bases). The CDR3 has 15 amino acids. Germline V CDR1 and CDR2: LGHDT, YNNKEL (reference sequence). V was clipped by 6 bases and J by 1 base, with 15 bases between them. CDR3 loop: CASSYTGLGQETQYF. The DNA of the CDR3 is TGTGCCAGCAGTTATACGGGACTGGGCCAAGAGACCCAGTACTTC.

The genes are TRBV28 and TRBJ2-7; TRBD1 matches 8 bases. CDR3 length: 15 residues. The V gene's germline CDR1 is MDHEN and CDR2 SYDVKM. V lost 6 bases and J lost 2; bases outside the gene matches: 9. This chain's CDR3 is CASSWTGSGTYEQYF. The DNA for the CDR3 is TGTGCCAGCAGCTGGACAGGGAGCGGTACCTACGAGCAGTACTTC.

As to this clonotype: A much larger clone is a single base away; this may be a read error. Likely a read error: the CDR3 ends without its conserved phenylalanine or tryptophan. The rearrangement joins TRBV5-1 to TRBJ2-2; possibly TRBD2 for D (5 bases). CDR1 and CDR2 from the germline V gene are SGHRS and YFSETQ. This CDR3 has 15 residues. V was trimmed by 4 bases and J by 0 bases, leaving 10 bases between them. The CDR3 DNA reads as TGCGCCAGCAGCCCGGGGTCCTCGAACACCGGGGAGCTGTTTTCT. As protein: CASSPGSSNTGELFS.